This TCR beta chain was profiled in a study of Graves' ophthalmopathy and Graves' hyperthyroidism (dated by TCRdb to 2017 to 2018). A note on the overall study: Peripheral blood samples were taken at the time of initial diagnosis, before any treatment was given. The study used signatures of the TCR beta repertoire to tell Graves' ophthalmopathy apart from Graves' hyperthyroidism and to predict which patients would progress to ophthalmopathy. In total, 135 blood samples were TCR-sequenced: 43 ophthalmopathy, 80 or so hyperthyroidism and 17 hyperthyroidism-to-ophthalmopathy patients. To explore V-J signatures that distinguish ophthalmopathy from hyperthyroidism, a discovery set of about a hundred patients was enrolled, made up of 43 with ophthalmopathy and around 57 with stable hyperthyroidism. An independent validation cohort was composed of fewer than 20 hyperthyroidism patients and around 16 patients who later progressed from hyperthyroidism to ophthalmopathy. T-cell repertoires of thyroid tissue and blood were compared in over five hyperthyroidism patients. Following sample collection, hyperthyroidism patients were given methimazole at a starting dose of 30 mg daily, and ophthalmopathy patients were given high-dose intravenous methylprednisolone. The 100 discovery patients were randomly split 7:3 into training and test sets.

Taken from the germline V gene, the CDR1 and CDR2 loops are MNHNS and SASEGT. V is trimmed back by 4 bases and J by 7 bases, and the junction contains 7 bases that no gene match accounts for. The CDR3 contains 14 residues, cysteine and phenylalanine counted. This entry keeps only the CDR3 DNA: 42 bases, framed from base 1. Comments on this clonotype: Its antigen specificity is not known. No base qualities exist here, and no much larger clone lies one base off it.

What the research found in general, with its limitations: The 13-signature model separated ophthalmopathy from stable hyperthyroidism with approximately 90% sensitivity and 81.08% specificity in cross-validation, and 80%/75% in the test set. Among expanded thyroid clonotypes with frequency above 0.001, most also showed up in blood, which suggests that blood repertoires may reflect the thyroid immune response. Sample size was not statistically predetermined, and group allocation was not concealed from the investigators. In validation, the model predicted ophthalmopathy progression with 55% to 71% sensitivity and roughly 72% specificity; about a dozen predicted patients were CT-confirmed with GO in a median of approximately 6.5 months.

Patients with ophthalmopathy had moderately to severely active disease, with a Clinical Activity Score of 3 or more, a NOSPECS grade of 4 or more, and a disease duration of less than 3 months. Patients with other autoimmune diseases, uncontrolled infections, pregnancy or lactation were excluded. Diagnosis relied on clinical symptoms, serum thyroxine, TRAb, thyroid ultrasound and orbital computed tomography. Ficoll-Paque density gradient centrifugation was used to isolate PBMCs from approximately 11 ml of fresh peripheral blood. Total RNA was extracted with Trizol reagent and quality-checked on an Agilent 2100 Bioanalyzer. TCR beta CDR3 regions were amplified from RNA transcripts for repertoire sequencing. HTBI primers and the Qiagen OneStep RT-PCR kit were used in a first-round RT-PCR, which was followed by a second-round multiplex PCR, size selection and purification. Libraries were sequenced paired-end with 100 bp reads on an Illumina HiSeq2000. In the original analysis: Reads were processed with SOAPnuke, discarding reads with adapters, uncalled bases, mean Phred below 15, or no exact constant-primer or identifier match. COPE v1.2.5 was used to merge the high-quality paired reads. Clonotypes were defined as unique nucleotide sequences and were aligned to IMGT TRB V, D and J references using MiTCR v1.1. Analysis was restricted to V-J combinations with a frequency above 0.0001, which covered approximately 99% of repertoires. A TCR clonal expansion and chaos score per V-J combination was defined as the ratio of F50 clonal expansion to chaos observed in the TCRdist matrix. Welch's t-statistics and random forest were used to reduce the features to around 13 V-J combinations, which were then used as input to a naive Bayes classifier. Thyroid-blood repertoire similarity was quantified with the Morisita-Horn index. In TCRdb, the public reads were trimmed at Q25 with fastp and aligned with MiXCR, with productive beta chains retained. Each CDR3 protein gets just one entry, which takes the most common genes and DNA from the rows behind it. These V and J calls rely on TCRdb rather than the paper's analysis. The sample profile shows some 400,000 distinct CDR3 sequences; around 19% of them were found once. The top ten clones comprise roughly 1.5% of the sample.

The rearranged chain carries TRBV6-1 and TRBJ1-2, with 9 bases matching TRBD1. The specimen was peripheral blood. This clonotype was sampled from a woman aged 18-29 years with Graves' ophthalmopathy. Donor details come from another sample of the same person, matched by shared clones. CDR3 region: CASSATEDRGGYTF. The DNA reads as follows: TGTGCCAGCAGTGCCACAGAGGACAGGGGTGGCTACACCTTC.